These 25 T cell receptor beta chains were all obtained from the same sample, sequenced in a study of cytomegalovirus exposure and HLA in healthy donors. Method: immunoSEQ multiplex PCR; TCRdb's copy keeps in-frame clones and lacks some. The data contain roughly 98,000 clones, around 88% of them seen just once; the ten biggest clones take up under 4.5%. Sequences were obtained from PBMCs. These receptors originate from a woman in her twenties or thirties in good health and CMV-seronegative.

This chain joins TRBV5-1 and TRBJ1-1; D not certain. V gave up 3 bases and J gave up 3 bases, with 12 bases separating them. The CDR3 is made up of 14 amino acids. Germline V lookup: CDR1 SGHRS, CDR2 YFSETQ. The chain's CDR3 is CASSSNAADTEAFF. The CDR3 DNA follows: TGCGCCAGCAGCTCTAATGCGGCCGACACTGAAGCTTTCTTT.

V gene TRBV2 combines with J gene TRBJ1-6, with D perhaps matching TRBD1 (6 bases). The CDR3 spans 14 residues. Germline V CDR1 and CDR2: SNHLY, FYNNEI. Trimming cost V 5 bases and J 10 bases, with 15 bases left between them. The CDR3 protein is CASSSDRLGSPLHF. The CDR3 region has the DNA TGTGCCAGCAGTTCCGACAGGCTAGGGTCACCCCTCCACTTT.

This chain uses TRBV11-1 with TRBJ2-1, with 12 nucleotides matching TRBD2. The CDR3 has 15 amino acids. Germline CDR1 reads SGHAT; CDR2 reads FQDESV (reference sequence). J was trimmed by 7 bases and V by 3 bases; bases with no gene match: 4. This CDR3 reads CASSFRLAGDNEQFF. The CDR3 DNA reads TGTGCCAGCAGCTTTAGACTAGCGGGGGATAATGAGCAGTTCTTC.

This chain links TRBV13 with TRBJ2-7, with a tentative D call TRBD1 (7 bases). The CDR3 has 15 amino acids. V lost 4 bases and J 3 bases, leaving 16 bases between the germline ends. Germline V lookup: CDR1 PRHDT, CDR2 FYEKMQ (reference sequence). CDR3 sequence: CASSSRQGGGYEQYF. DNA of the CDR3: TGTGCCAGCAGCTCCAGACAGGGAGGAGGCTACGAGCAGTACTTC.

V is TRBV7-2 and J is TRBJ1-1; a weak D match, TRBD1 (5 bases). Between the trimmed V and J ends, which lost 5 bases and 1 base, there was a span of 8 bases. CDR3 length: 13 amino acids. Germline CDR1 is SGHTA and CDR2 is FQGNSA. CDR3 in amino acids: CASSPGQNTEAFF. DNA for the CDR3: TGTGCCAGCAGCCCCGGACAGAACACTGAAGCTTTCTTT.

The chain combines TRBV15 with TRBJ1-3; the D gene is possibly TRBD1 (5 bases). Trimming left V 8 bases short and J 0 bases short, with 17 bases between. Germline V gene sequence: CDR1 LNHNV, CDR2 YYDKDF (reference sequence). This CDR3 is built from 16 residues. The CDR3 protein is CATGFDSVFSGNTIYF. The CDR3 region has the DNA TGTGCCACCGGCTTTGACAGCGTATTCTCTGGAAACACCATATATTTT.

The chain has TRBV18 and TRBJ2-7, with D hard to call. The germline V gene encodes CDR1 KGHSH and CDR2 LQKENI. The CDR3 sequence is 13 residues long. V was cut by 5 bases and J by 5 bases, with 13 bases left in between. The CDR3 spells CASSKTLEDEQYF. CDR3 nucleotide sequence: TGTGCCAGCTCAAAAACCCTAGAGGACGAGCAGTACTTC.

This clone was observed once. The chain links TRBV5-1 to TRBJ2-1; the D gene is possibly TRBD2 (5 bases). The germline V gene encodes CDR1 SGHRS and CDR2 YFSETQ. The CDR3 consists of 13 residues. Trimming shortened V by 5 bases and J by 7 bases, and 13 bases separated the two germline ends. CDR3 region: CASSSTPGNEQFF. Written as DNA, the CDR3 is TGCGCCAGCAGTTCTACCCCGGGGAATGAGCAGTTCTTC.

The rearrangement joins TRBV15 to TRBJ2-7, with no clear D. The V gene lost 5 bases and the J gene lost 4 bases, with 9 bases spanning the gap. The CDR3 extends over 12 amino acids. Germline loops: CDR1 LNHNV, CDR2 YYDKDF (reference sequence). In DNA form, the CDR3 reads TGTGCCACCAGCCCAGACTCTTACGAGCAGTACTTC. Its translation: CATSPDSYEQYF.

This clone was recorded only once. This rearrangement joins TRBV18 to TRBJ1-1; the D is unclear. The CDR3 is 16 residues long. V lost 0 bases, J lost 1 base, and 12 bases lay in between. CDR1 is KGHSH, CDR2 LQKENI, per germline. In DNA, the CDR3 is TGTGCCAGCTCACCACCACCCCAGGTCCCGAACACTGAAGCTTTCTTT. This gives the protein CASSPPPQVPNTEAFF.

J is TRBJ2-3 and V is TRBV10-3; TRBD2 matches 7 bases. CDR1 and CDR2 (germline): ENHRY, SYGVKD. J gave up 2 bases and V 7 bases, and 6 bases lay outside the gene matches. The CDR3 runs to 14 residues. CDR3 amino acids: CAINVGGFTDTQYF. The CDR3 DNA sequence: TGTGCCATCAACGTGGGGGGGTTCACAGATACGCAGTATTTT.

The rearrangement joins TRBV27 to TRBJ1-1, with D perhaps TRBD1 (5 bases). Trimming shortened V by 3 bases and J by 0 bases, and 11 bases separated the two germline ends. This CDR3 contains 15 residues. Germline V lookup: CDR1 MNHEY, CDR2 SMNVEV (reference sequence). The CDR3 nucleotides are TGTGCCAGCAGTTTGTCCCGGGGGGTGAACACTGAAGCTTTCTTT. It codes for CASSLSRGVNTEAFF.

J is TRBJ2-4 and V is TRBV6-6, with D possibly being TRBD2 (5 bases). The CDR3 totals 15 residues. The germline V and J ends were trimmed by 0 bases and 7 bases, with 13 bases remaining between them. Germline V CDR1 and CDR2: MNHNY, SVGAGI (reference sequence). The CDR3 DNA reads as TGTGCCAGCAGTTACTCGAATCCTAGAGGGAACATTCAGTACTTC. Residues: CASSYSNPRGNIQYF.

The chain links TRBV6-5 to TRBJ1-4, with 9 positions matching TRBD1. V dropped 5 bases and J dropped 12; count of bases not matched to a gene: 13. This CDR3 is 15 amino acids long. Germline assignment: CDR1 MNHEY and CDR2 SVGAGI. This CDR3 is CASSRQGVDGRELFF. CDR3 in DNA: TGTGCCAGCAGTAGACAGGGGGTGGATGGTCGGGAACTGTTTTTT.

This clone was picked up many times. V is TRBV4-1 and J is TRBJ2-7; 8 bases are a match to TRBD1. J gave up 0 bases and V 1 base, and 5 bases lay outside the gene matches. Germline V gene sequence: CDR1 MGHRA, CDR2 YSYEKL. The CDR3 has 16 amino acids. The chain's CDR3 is CASSQVSGGTSYEQYF. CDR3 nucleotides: TGCGCCAGCAGCCAAGTGTCAGGGGGCACCTCCTACGAGCAGTACTTC.

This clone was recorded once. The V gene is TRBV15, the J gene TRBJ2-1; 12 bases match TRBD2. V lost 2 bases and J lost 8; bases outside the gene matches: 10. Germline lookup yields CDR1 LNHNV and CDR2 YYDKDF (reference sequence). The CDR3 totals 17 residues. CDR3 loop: CATSRNSLAGGADEQFF. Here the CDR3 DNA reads TGTGCCACCAGCAGAAACAGCCTAGCGGGAGGGGCGGATGAGCAGTTCTTC.

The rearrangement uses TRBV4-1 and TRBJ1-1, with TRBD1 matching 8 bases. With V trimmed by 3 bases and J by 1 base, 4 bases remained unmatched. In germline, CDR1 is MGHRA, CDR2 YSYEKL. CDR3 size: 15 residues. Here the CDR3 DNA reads TGCGCCAGCAGCCATCAACAGGGGGGGAACACTGAAGCTTTCTTT. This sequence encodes CASSHQQGGNTEAFF.

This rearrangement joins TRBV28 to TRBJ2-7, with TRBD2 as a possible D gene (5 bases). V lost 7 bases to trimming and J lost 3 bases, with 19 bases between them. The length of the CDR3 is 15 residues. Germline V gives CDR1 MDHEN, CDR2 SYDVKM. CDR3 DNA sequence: TGTGCCAGCACCTCCGGCAGGAGGCTGTTCTACGAGCAGTACTTC. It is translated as CASTSGRRLFYEQYF. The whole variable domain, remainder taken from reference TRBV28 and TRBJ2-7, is DVKVTQSSRYLVKRTGEKVFLECVQDMDHENMFWYRQDPGLGLRLIYFSYDVKMKEKGDIPEGYSVSREKKERFSLILESASTNQTSMYLCASTSGRRLFYEQYFGPGTRLTVT.

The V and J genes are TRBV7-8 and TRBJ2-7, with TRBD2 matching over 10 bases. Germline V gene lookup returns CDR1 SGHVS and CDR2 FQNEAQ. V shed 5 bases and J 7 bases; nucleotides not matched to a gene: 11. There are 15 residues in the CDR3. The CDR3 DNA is TGTGCCAGCAGCCCCTATCTAGCGGGAGTGGGGGAGCAGTACTTC. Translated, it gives CASSPYLAGVGEQYF.

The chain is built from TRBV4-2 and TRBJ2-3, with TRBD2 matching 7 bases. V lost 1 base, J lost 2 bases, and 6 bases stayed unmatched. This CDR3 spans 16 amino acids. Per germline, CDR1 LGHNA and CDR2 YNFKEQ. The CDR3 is CASSQVSLAVTDTQYF. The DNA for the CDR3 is TGTGCCAGCAGCCAAGTTTCGCTAGCGGTCACAGATACGCAGTATTTT.

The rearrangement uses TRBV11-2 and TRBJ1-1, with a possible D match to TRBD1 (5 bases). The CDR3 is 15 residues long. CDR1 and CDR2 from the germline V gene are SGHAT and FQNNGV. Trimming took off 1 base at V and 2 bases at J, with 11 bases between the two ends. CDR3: CASSLARQLNTEAFF. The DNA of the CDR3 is TGTGCCAGCAGCTTAGCAAGACAGCTTAACACTGAAGCTTTCTTT.

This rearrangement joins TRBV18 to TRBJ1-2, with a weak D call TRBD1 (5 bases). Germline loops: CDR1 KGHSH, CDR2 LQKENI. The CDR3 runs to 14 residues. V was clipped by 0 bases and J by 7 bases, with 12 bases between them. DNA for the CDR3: TGTGCCAGCTCACCACCCTGGGGGGTCGGTGGCTACACCTTC. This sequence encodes CASSPPWGVGGYTF.

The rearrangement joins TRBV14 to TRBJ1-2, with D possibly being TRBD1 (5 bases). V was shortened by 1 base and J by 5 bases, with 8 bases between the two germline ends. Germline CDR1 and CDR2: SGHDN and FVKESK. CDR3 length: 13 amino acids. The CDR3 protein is CASSQGQLYGYTF. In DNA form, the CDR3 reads TGTGCCAGCAGCCAAGGACAGCTTTATGGCTACACCTTC.

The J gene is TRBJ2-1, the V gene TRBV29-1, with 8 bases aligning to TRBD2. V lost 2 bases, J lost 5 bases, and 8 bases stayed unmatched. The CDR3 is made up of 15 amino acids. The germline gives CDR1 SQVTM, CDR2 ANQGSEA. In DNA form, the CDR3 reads TGCAGCGTTGAACAGGCGGGGGGAGACAACAATGAGCAGTTCTTC. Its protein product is CSVEQAGGDNNEQFF.

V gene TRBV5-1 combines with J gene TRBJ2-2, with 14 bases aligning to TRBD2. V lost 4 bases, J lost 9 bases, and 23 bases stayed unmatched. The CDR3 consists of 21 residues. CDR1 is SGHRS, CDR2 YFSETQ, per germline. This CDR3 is CASSLPSLSGLAGVPSRELFF. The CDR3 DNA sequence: TGCGCCAGCAGCCTACCGTCCTTATCGGGACTAGCGGGGGTCCCATCGAGGGAGCTGTTTTTT.